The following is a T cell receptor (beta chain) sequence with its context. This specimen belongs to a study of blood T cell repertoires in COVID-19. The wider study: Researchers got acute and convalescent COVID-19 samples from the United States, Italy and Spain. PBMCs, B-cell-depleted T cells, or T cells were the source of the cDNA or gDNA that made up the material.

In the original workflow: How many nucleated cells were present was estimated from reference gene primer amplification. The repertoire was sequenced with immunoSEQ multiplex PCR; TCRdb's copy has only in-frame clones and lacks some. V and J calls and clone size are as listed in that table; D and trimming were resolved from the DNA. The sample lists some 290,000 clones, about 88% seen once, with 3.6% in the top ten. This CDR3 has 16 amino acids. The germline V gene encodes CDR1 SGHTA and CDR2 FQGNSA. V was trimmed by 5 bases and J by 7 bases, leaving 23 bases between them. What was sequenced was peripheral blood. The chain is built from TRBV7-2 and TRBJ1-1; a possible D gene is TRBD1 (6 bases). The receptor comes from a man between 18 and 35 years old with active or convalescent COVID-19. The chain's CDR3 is CASSLRGGQIDFEAFF. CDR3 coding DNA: TGTGCCAGCAGCCTGCGTGGAGGACAGATTGATTTTGAAGCTTTCTTT. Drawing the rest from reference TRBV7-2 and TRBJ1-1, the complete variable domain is GAGVSQSPSNKVTEKGKDVELRCDPISGHTALYWYRQSLGQGLEFLIYFQGNSAPDKSGLPSDRFSAERTGGSVSTLTIQRTQQEDSAVYLCASSLRGGQIDFEAFFGQGTRLTVV.